The 23 T cell receptor beta chains below all came from one sample that was sequenced in a study of blood T cell repertoires in COVID-19. The data were produced by immunoSEQ multiplex PCR, yet TCRdb's version contains in-frame clones alone and is incomplete. The table shows about 380,000 clones, with roughly 90% occurring only once. The specimen sequenced was PBMCs or T cells enriched from blood (not recorded which). The receptors here all came from a woman in her twenties or thirties who had recovered from COVID-19.

This sequence joins TRBV6-5 and TRBJ1-2, with 7 bases lining up with TRBD1. Germline CDR1 reads MNHEY; CDR2 reads SVGAGI. J was trimmed by 0 bases and V by 7 bases; bases with no gene match: 8. The CDR3 sequence is 15 residues long. The CDR3 coding sequence is TGTGCCAGCATTTTCAGGGGGTTAACTAACTATGGCTACACCTTC. Protein sequence: CASIFRGLTNYGYTF.

The V and J genes are TRBV13 and TRBJ2-7, with TRBD2 matching over 7 bases. The germline V gene encodes CDR1 PRHDT and CDR2 FYEKMQ (reference sequence). The V gene end was trimmed by 5 bases and the J gene end by 3 bases; junction bases not matched to a gene: 7. CDR3 length: 14 residues. The CDR3 here is CASSLGGEGYEQYF. CDR3 nucleotides: TGTGCCAGCAGCCTCGGAGGGGAGGGCTACGAGCAGTACTTC. The variable domain in full, completed from reference TRBV13 and TRBJ2-7, reads AAGVIQSPRHLIKEKRETATLKCYPIPRHDTVYWYQQGPGQDPQFLISFYEKMQSDKGSIPDRFSAQQFSDYHSELNMSSLELGDSALYFCASSLGGEGYEQYFGPGTRLTVT.

This clone was recorded many times. This sequence joins TRBV7-9 and TRBJ1-2; 11 bases line up with TRBD1. CDR1 and CDR2 (germline): SEHNR, FQNEAQ (reference sequence). J was trimmed by 0 bases and V by 6 bases; bases with no gene match: 6. The CDR3 spans 16 residues. The CDR3, as DNA: TGTGCCAGCAGACCCGGGACAGGGGGAACTAACTATGGCTACACCTTC. Translating gives CASRPGTGGTNYGYTF. Full variable domain (rest looked up from reference TRBV7-9 and TRBJ1-2): DTGVSQNPRHKITKRGQNVTFRCDPISEHNRLYWYRQTLGQGPEFLTYFQNEAQLEKSRLLSDRFSAERPKGSFSTLEIQRTEQGDSAMYLCASRPGTGGTNYGYTFGSGTRLTVV.

The genes are TRBV27 and TRBJ2-7, with 7 bases identical to TRBD2. In germline, CDR1 is MNHEY, CDR2 SMNVEV (reference sequence). V trimming: 1 base; J trimming: 2 bases; junction bases outside the gene matches: 11. CDR3 length equals 17 residues. The CDR3 DNA follows: TGTGCCAGCAGTTTATTGGGGAGGGCCAGCCGTCCCTACGAGCAGTACTTC. It encodes CASSLLGRASRPYEQYF.

The chain has TRBV28 and TRBJ1-6; 7 bases fit TRBD1. The CDR3 extends over 14 amino acids. After removal of 4 bases from V and 7 bases from J, the junction contained 4 bases not matched to a gene. Germline V gene data show CDR1 as MDHEN and CDR2 as SYDVKM. CDR3 protein: CASSSRDRNSPLHF. The CDR3 DNA is TGTGCCAGCAGTTCACGGGACAGAAATTCACCCCTCCACTTT.

V and J are TRBV21-1 and TRBJ1-5. TRBV21-1 is marked as a pseudogene. The CDR3 runs to 16 residues. The CDR3: CASSKENGGSNQPQHF. CDR3 in DNA: TGTGCCAGCAGCAAAGAGAATGGCGGTAGCAATCAGCCCCAGCATTTT.

This clone was counted between two and nine times. CDR3 amino acids: CSVFPDRERAFF. The CDR3 nucleotides are TGCAGCGTCTTCCCAGACAGGGAGCGAGCTTTCTTT. The chain carries TRBV29-1 and TRBJ1-1; 7 bases are a match to TRBD1. The germline CDR1 and CDR2 sequences are SQVTM and ANQGSEA. Trimming removed 6 bases from V and 10 bases from J; junction bases left unmatched: 11. The CDR3 is 12 residues long.

The chain couples TRBV28 to TRBJ2-1; 7 bases fit TRBD1. CDR3 size: 11 residues. Germline V CDR1 and CDR2: MDHEN, SYDVKM. CDR3 sequence (DNA): TGTGCAATCGGGACAGCCTTGGAGCAGTTCTTC. This translates into CAIGTALEQFF.

The chain employs TRBV5-4 and TRBJ2-5, with 8 bases identical to TRBD2. The CDR3 has 14 amino acids. Germline V gives CDR1 SGHNT, CDR2 YYREEE (reference sequence). Trimming took 6 bases from V and 5 from J; bases not matched to a gene: 9. CDR3 in DNA: TGTGCCAGCACCTACGGGGGGGCCGGGGAGACCCAGTACTTC. This encodes CASTYGGAGETQYF.

The J gene is TRBJ2-3, the V gene TRBV5-1, with 7 positions matching TRBD2. Looked up from germline, CDR1 is SGHRS and CDR2 is YFSETQ. The CDR3 runs 15 residues. Losses at the gene ends were 4 bases for V and 0 bases for J; bases not matched to a gene: 5. DNA of the CDR3: TGCGCCAGCAGCCCTAGCGGATCTAGCACAGATACGCAGTATTTT. This translates into CASSPSGSSTDTQYF. Combining the CDR3 with reference TRBV5-1 and TRBJ2-3 gives the whole variable domain KAGVTQTPRYLIKTRGQQVTLSCSPISGHRSVSWYQQTPGQGLQFLFEYFSETQRNKGNFPGRFSGRQFSNSRSEMNVSTLELGDSALYLCASSPSGSSTDTQYFGPGTRLTVL.

The V call is TRBV11-3, the J call TRBJ2-1; tentative D call: TRBD2 (5 bases). There are 16 residues in the CDR3. With 1 base removed from V and 3 bases from J, the gap between germline ends came to 13 bases. Germline CDR1 and CDR2: SGHNT and YENEEA. The chain's CDR3 is CASSLGGRLGYNEQFF. DNA of the CDR3: TGTGCCAGCAGCTTAGGAGGGCGTCTAGGCTACAATGAGCAGTTCTTC.

The chain carries TRBV5-1 and TRBJ1-1, with D perhaps TRBD1 (6 bases). CDR1 is SGHRS and CDR2 is YFSETQ in the germline V gene. CDR3 size: 14 residues. Deletions cut 1 base from V and 3 bases from J, with 10 bases between. This chain's CDR3 is CASSLTGKDTEAFF. The CDR3 bases are TGCGCCAGCAGCTTGACAGGGAAGGACACTGAAGCTTTCTTT.

This chain links TRBV28 with TRBJ2-5; the D gene is possibly TRBD2 (5 bases). The germline CDR1 and CDR2 sequences are MDHEN and SYDVKM. This CDR3 region has 14 residues. Trimming cost V 2 bases and J 4 bases, with 11 bases left between them. CDR3 coding DNA: TGTGCCAGCAGTTTAACGGGGATGGGAGAGACCCAGTACTTC. Translation: CASSLTGMGETQYF.

The chain carries TRBV2 and TRBJ2-3; TRBD2 might be the D (7 bases). V dropped 6 bases and J dropped 5 bases, with 15 bases sitting between them. The CDR3 runs 14 residues. Germline lookup yields CDR1 SNHLY and CDR2 FYNNEI. CDR3 nucleotide sequence: TGTGCCAGCAGGTTGGGGGGGCAGGGAGATACGCAGTATTTT. This codes for CASRLGGQGDTQYF.

The chain uses TRBV2 and TRBJ2-1; D gene unclear. The V end lost 4 bases, the J end lost 9 bases, and 7 bases lay between the germline ends. CDR3 length: 11 amino acids. Looked up from germline, CDR1 is SNHLY and CDR2 is FYNNEI. CDR3 amino acids: CASSGLTEQFF. CDR3 DNA sequence: TGTGCCAGCAGTGGACTGACTGAGCAGTTCTTC. Full variable domain (outside the CDR3, taken from reference TRBV2 and TRBJ2-1): EPEVTQTPSHQVTQMGQEVILRCVPISNHLYFYWYRQILGQKVEFLVSFYNNEISEKSEIFDDQFSVERPDGSNFTLKIRSTKLEDSAMYFCASSGLTEQFFGPGTRLTVL.

As concerns this clone: Other nucleotide sequences from this sample produce the same CDR3. The rearrangement joins TRBV9 to TRBJ2-7; tentatively, D is TRBD2 (6 bases). This CDR3 has 14 amino acids. Germline V gene lookup returns CDR1 SGDLS and CDR2 YYNGEE. V shed 0 bases and J shed 3 bases, with 10 bases lying between them. As DNA, the CDR3 is TGTGCCAGCAGCGTAGGTGGTAGCGGCTACGAGCAGTACTTC. It encodes CASSVGGSGYEQYF.

This clone was counted a single time. V gene TRBV7-2 combines with J gene TRBJ2-3; TRBD2 aligns across 14 bases. Germline CDR1 SGHTA, CDR2 FQGNSA. This CDR3 contains 16 residues. V lost 5 bases to trimming and J lost 1 base; unmatched junction nucleotides: 2. The CDR3 loop is CASSPGLAGGTDTQYF. CDR3 coding DNA: TGTGCCAGCAGCCCGGGACTAGCGGGAGGCACAGATACGCAGTATTTT.

The V call is TRBV28, the J call TRBJ2-6; TRBD2 is a possible D gene (5 bases). The CDR3 consists of 13 residues. Germline lookup yields CDR1 MDHEN and CDR2 SYDVKM. The V end lost 10 bases, the J end lost 4 bases, and 11 bases lay between the germline ends. The CDR3 DNA reads TGTGCCACCCGAGGGTCAGGGGCCAACGTCCTGACTTTC. It specifies CATRGSGANVLTF. Using reference TRBV28 and TRBJ2-6 for the parts outside the CDR3, the full variable domain is DVKVTQSSRYLVKRTGEKVFLECVQDMDHENMFWYRQDPGLGLRLIYFSYDVKMKEKGDIPEGYSVSREKKERFSLILESASTNQTSMYLCATRGSGANVLTFGAGSRLTVL.

The CDR3: CASSNPRESNYGYTF. CDR3 in DNA: TGTGCCAGTAGTAATCCGCGAGAATCTAACTATGGCTACACCTTC. The chain is built from TRBV19 and TRBJ1-2; D is ambiguous. Germline CDR1 LNHDA, CDR2 SQIVND (reference sequence). V lost 4 bases to trimming and J lost 0 bases, with 12 bases between them. This CDR3 comprises 15 residues.

The gene calls are TRBV19 and TRBJ2-1; possibly TRBD1 for D (6 bases). CDR3 length: 14 amino acids. CDR1 is LNHDA, CDR2 SQIVND, per germline (reference sequence). Trimming shortened V by 5 bases and J by 4 bases, and 12 bases separated the two germline ends. The CDR3 region is CASSGGGHYNEQFF. The CDR3 DNA reads TGTGCCAGTAGTGGTGGGGGCCATTACAATGAGCAGTTCTTC.

The gene calls are TRBV9 and TRBJ2-3, with a tentative D call TRBD1 (6 bases). This CDR3 region has 16 residues. The V end was cut by 5 bases, the J end by 4 bases, with 20 bases between. Germline loops: CDR1 SGDLS, CDR2 YYNGEE. CDR3 DNA: TGTGCCAGCAGTCAAAGGGGGATAGCGACATCAGATACGCAGTATTTT. This codes for CASSQRGIATSDTQYF.

V gene TRBV6-4 combines with J gene TRBJ1-2; possible D gene TRBD1, 6 bases. The CDR3 has 14 amino acids. In germline, CDR1 is MRHNA, CDR2 SNTAGT. Between the trimmed V and J ends, which lost 6 bases and 4 bases, there was a span of 15 bases. The CDR3 sequence: CASSAGTSGYGYTF. The CDR3, as DNA: TGTGCCAGCAGCGCCGGGACATCTGGCTATGGCTACACCTTC.

The chain recombines TRBV27 with TRBJ1-6; 7 bases line up with TRBD1. J was trimmed by 9 bases and V by 5 bases; bases with no gene match: 4. This CDR3 is 13 amino acids long. Germline assignment: CDR1 MNHEY and CDR2 SMNVEV (reference sequence). This CDR3 is CASSDRAGSPLHF. The CDR3, as DNA: TGTGCCAGCAGTGACAGGGCGGGTTCACCCCTCCACTTT.